One and the same sample provided the 10 T cell receptor beta chains below, sequenced in a study of response to subunit inactivated influenza vaccine. TCRdb called the RT-PCR reads again in MiXCR, with one record for every CDR3 protein. The sample lists a few hundred thousand distinct CDR3 sequences; 14% were seen once. The sequences come from PBMCs from blood, collected 12 days after vaccination. The receptor set was obtained from a man aged 50 or older who received an inactivated influenza vaccine.

The chain is built from TRBV7-2 and TRBJ1-5; D might be TRBD1 (6 bases). In germline, CDR1 is SGHTA, CDR2 FQGNSA. This CDR3 comprises 14 residues. Trimming took 2 bases from V and 7 from J, leaving 12 bases between them. CDR3 region: CASSLTAGDQPQHF. The DNA of the CDR3 is TGTGCCAGCAGCTTAACGGCAGGGGACCAGCCCCAGCATTTT. Complete variable domain (other parts from reference TRBV7-2 and TRBJ1-5): GAGVSQSPSNKVTEKGKDVELRCDPISGHTALYWYRQSLGQGLEFLIYFQGNSAPDKSGLPSDRFSAERTGGSVSTLTIQRTQQEDSAVYLCASSLTAGDQPQHFGDGTRLSIL.

The J gene is TRBJ2-5, the V gene TRBV29-1; D gene uncertain. The CDR3 length is 13 residues. Trimming cost V 5 bases and J 0 bases, with 10 bases left between them. From germline, CDR1 is SQVTM and CDR2 ANQGSEA. CDR3 nucleotides: TGCAGCGTTCTTCGGCAGAACCAAGAGACCCAGTACTTC. This codes for CSVLRQNQETQYF.

The chain joins TRBV12-3 or TRBV12-4 to TRBJ1-6; 9 nucleotides match TRBD1. V dropped 10 bases and J dropped 11; count of bases not matched to a gene: 18. There are 16 residues in the CDR3. This CDR3 reads CATPTGGEGLPPPLHF. The DNA for the CDR3 is TGTGCCACCCCCACAGGGGGCGAGGGGCTCCCGCCACCCCTCCACTTT.

This clonotype was seen more than once but under ten times. The chain links TRBV30 to TRBJ2-2; D not resolved. This CDR3 contains 14 residues. Trimming pared 2 bases from V and 4 bases from J, leaving 11 bases between. Germline lookup yields CDR1 GTSNPN and CDR2 SVGIG (reference sequence). The CDR3 region has the DNA TGTGCCTGGAGTTTCGGATCGAGCACCGGGGAGCTGTTTTTT. Amino acid sequence: CAWSFGSSTGELFF.

This clonotype appeared a few times. This chain joins TRBV5-1 and TRBJ2-2, with 7 bases aligning to TRBD1. The ends lost 2 bases at V and 9 bases at J; junction bases unmatched: 13. The CDR3 sequence is 16 residues long. CDR1 SGHRS and CDR2 YFSETQ come from the germline V gene. CDR3 DNA: TGCGCCAGCAGCTTTGGTCACAGGGGAACTACCCGGGAGCTGTTTTTT. It yields the protein CASSFGHRGTTRELFF. Drawing the rest from reference TRBV5-1 and TRBJ2-2, the complete variable domain is KAGVTQTPRYLIKTRGQQVTLSCSPISGHRSVSWYQQTPGQGLQFLFEYFSETQRNKGNFPGRFSGRQFSNSRSEMNVSTLELGDSALYLCASSFGHRGTTRELFFGEGSRLTVL.

This clonotype was observed many times. V and J are TRBV5-1 and TRBJ1-3; the D gene is possibly TRBD1 (5 bases). The CDR3 spans 14 residues. Germline CDR1 SGHRS, CDR2 YFSETQ. The ends were cut back, 2 bases at V and 4 bases at J, with 10 bases in the middle. As DNA, the CDR3 is TGCGCCAGCAGCTTCGCAGGGCGCGGAAACACCATATATTTT. Amino acids: CASSFAGRGNTIYF.

The chain carries TRBV18 and TRBJ2-7; a possible D gene is TRBD1 (6 bases). Trimming pared 2 bases from V and 4 bases from J, leaving 12 bases between. The CDR3 runs to 14 residues. CDR1 and CDR2 (germline): KGHSH, LQKENI. The CDR3 coding sequence is TGTGCCAGCTCACCAACAGGGTTAGTGTACGAGCAGTACTTC. It is translated as CASSPTGLVYEQYF. Full variable domain (missing parts from reference TRBV18 and TRBJ2-7): NAGVMQNPRHLVRRRGQEARLRCSPMKGHSHVYWYRQLPEEGLKFMVYLQKENIIDESGMPKERFSAEFPKEGPSILRIQQVVRGDSAAYFCASSPTGLVYEQYFGPGTRLTVT.

In this sample, this clonotype turned up a few times. The chain links TRBV12-3 or TRBV12-4 to TRBJ1-1; D remains ambiguous. The CDR3 sequence is 15 residues long. Trimming removed 6 bases at V and 5 bases at J, with 19 bases between. CDR3 sequence reads: CASSPGSSGGTEAFF. The CDR3 bases are TGTGCCAGCAGCCCCGGCAGCTCGGGTGGGACTGAAGCTTTCTTT.

This clonotype was recorded a few times. The V and J genes are TRBV11-2 and TRBJ2-1; perhaps TRBD2 as D (6 bases). Per the germline V gene, CDR1 is SGHAT and CDR2 is FQNNGV. This CDR3 region has 15 residues. V lost 5 bases, J lost 7 bases, and 18 bases lay in between. The CDR3: CASSPTRDAGNEQFF. CDR3 nucleotides: TGTGCCAGCAGCCCCACGCGGGACGCGGGGAATGAGCAGTTCTTC. Full variable domain (missing parts from reference TRBV11-2 and TRBJ2-1): EAGVAQSPRYKIIEKRQSVAFWCNPISGHATLYWYQQILGQGPKLLIQFQNNGVVDDSQLPKDRFSAERLKGVDSTLKIQPAKLEDSAVYLCASSPTRDAGNEQFFGPGTRLTVL.

This clonotype has only a few counts. The chain carries TRBV5-4 and TRBJ1-2; no clear D gene. Germline loops: CDR1 SGHNT, CDR2 YYREEE (reference sequence). The V end lost 0 bases, the J end lost 7 bases, and 13 bases lay between the germline ends. This CDR3 is built from 14 residues. CDR3 loop: CASSLAVSGSGYTF. Written as DNA, the CDR3 is TGTGCCAGCAGCTTGGCGGTGTCAGGCAGTGGCTACACCTTC.